This T cell receptor (beta chain) originates from a study of blood T cell repertoires in COVID-19. Overall study: Samples representing acute and convalescent COVID-19 were sourced from the United States, Italy and Spain.

Some clones are missing from TCRdb's copy, which holds only in-frame ones; the method was immunoSEQ multiplex PCR. Of approximately 330,000 clones listed, about 90% were seen once; the top ten hold roughly 1%. The CDR3 is made up of 15 amino acids. The germline gives CDR1 LNHDA, CDR2 SQIVND (reference sequence). J lost 9 bases, V lost 2 bases, and 8 bases had no gene match. The sample was peripheral blood. The chain is built from TRBV19 and TRBJ1-5; 9 bases fit TRBD1. The sequence was collected from a woman aged 40 to 49 with COVID-19, enrolled during active disease. The CDR3 bases are TGTGCCAGTAGTATAAGGGGACAGGGTTCATGGCCCCAGCATTTT. Encoded protein: CASSIRGQGSWPQHF.